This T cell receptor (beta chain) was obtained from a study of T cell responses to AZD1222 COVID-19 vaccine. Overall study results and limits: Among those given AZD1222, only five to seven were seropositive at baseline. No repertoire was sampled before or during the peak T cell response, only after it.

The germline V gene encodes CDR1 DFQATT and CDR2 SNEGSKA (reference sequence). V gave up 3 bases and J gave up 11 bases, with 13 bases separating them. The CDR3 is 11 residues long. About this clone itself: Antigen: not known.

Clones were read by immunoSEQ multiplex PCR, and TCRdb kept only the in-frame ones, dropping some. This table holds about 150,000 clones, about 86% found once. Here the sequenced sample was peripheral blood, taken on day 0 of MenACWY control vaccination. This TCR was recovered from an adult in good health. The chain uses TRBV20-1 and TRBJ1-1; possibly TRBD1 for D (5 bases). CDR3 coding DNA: TGCAGTGCTAGGGTGGGGGTCTTTGCTTTCTTT. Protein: CSARVGVFAFF.